A single sample is the source of the 20 T cell receptor beta chains below, sequenced in a study of early T cells in non-severe SARS-CoV-2 infection. Each CDR3 protein gets one entry after TCRdb re-called the 5' RACE reads with MiXCR. The table lists approximately 74,000 distinct CDR3 sequences, about 14% of them singletons. The sequenced material came from whole blood. The receptors derive from an adult who was a healthcare worker with PCR-confirmed SARS-CoV-2 infection or an uninfected control (not recorded which).

This clonotype has a handful of counts. The chain joins TRBV18 to TRBJ2-5; TRBD1 might be the D (6 bases). Trimming stripped 5 bases from V and 1 base from J, with 14 bases between. This CDR3 contains 15 residues. CDR1 and CDR2 from the germline V gene are KGHSH and LQKENI. This chain's CDR3 is CASSSQRTAQETQYF. The CDR3 nucleotides read TGTGCCAGCTCATCACAGCGGACAGCCCAAGAGACCCAGTACTTC.

This clonotype was seen ten or more times. This chain joins TRBV20-1 and TRBJ2-7; 8 nucleotides line up with TRBD1. Losses at the gene ends were 5 bases for V and 6 bases for J; bases not matched to a gene: 9. Germline V CDR1 and CDR2: DFQATT, SNEGSKA (reference sequence). The CDR3 runs to 13 residues. The CDR3 bases are TGCAGTGCTCTCGGACAGGGTTCTGGCGAGCAGTACTTC. Translated, it gives CSALGQGSGEQYF.

This clonotype was picked up a small number of times. The chain uses TRBV7-9 and TRBJ1-1; D is unresolved. The V and J ends lost 3 bases and 4 bases respectively, with 12 bases between them. Germline V lookup: CDR1 SEHNR, CDR2 FQNEAQ (reference sequence). There are 14 residues in the CDR3. This CDR3 is CASSFPGSGTEAFF. The CDR3 DNA reads as TGTGCCAGCAGCTTCCCGGGGAGTGGCACTGAAGCTTTCTTT.

This clonotype has just a few counts. The CDR3 here is CASRPRVGNQPQHF. As DNA, the CDR3 is TGTGCCAGCAGACCTAGGGTAGGCAATCAGCCCCAGCATTTT. The chain is built from TRBV6-6 and TRBJ1-5; no firm D call. Per the germline V gene, CDR1 is MNHNY and CDR2 is SVGAGI (reference sequence). Trimming removed 6 bases from V and 2 bases from J, with 11 bases in between. This CDR3 is built from 14 residues.

This clonotype occurred many times. V usage is TRBV29-1 and J usage is TRBJ1-1; D gene ambiguous. Trimming took off 3 bases at V and 5 bases at J, with 4 bases between the two ends. Per the germline V gene, CDR1 is SQVTM and CDR2 is ANQGSEA. This CDR3 region has 10 residues. This CDR3 is CSVEGTEAFF. The CDR3 DNA is TGCAGCGTTGAGGGGACTGAAGCTTTCTTT.

This clonotype appeared many times. J is TRBJ2-3 and V is TRBV7-9, with D unresolved. CDR1 SEHNR and CDR2 FQNEAQ come from the germline V gene (reference sequence). V gave up 0 bases and J gave up 1 base, with 8 bases separating them. The CDR3 has 15 amino acids. The CDR3 loop reads CASSLAWGRTDTQYF. CDR3 coding DNA: TGTGCCAGCAGCTTAGCTTGGGGTCGCACAGATACGCAGTATTTT. Looking up the rest from reference TRBV7-9 and TRBJ2-3 gives the full variable domain: DTGVSQNPRHKITKRGQNVTFRCDPISEHNRLYWYRQTLGQGPEFLTYFQNEAQLEKSRLLSDRFSAERPKGSFSTLEIQRTEQGDSAMYLCASSLAWGRTDTQYFGPGTRLTVL.

The table lists this clonotype with a few counts. The chain links TRBV18 to TRBJ1-1, with D uncertain. The germline CDR1 and CDR2 sequences are KGHSH and LQKENI. V lost 1 base and J lost 4, with 4 bases in between. CDR3 length equals 12 residues. The CDR3 DNA sequence: TGTGCCAGCTCACCACAGGGCACTGAAGCTTTCTTT. As protein: CASSPQGTEAFF.

This clonotype was found a few times. V usage is TRBV29-1 and J usage is TRBJ2-3; D is unclear. In germline, CDR1 is SQVTM, CDR2 ANQGSEA. CDR3 length: 11 amino acids. The V end was cut by 6 bases, the J end by 4 bases, with 8 bases between. The chain's CDR3 is CSVRRSDTQYF. In DNA form, the CDR3 reads TGCAGCGTCCGTAGGTCAGATACGCAGTATTTT.

This clonotype was counted many times. The rearrangement links TRBV18 to TRBJ2-3; D is perhaps TRBD2 (6 bases). Germline CDR1 KGHSH, CDR2 LQKENI. The CDR3 is 13 amino acids. The germline V and J ends were trimmed by 8 bases and 1 base, with 10 bases remaining between them. The CDR3, as DNA: TGTGCCAGCCACGGACTACGCACAGATACGCAGTATTTT. Encoded protein: CASHGLRTDTQYF.

This clonotype was observed many times. This chain connects TRBV5-5 to TRBJ2-2, with no clear D. The germline CDR1 and CDR2 sequences are SGHKS and YYEKEE (reference sequence). The CDR3 is 15 residues long. Trimming left V 2 bases short and J 0 bases short, with 8 bases between. CDR3 sequence reads: CASSFLTSNTGELFF. Written as DNA, the CDR3 is TGTGCCAGCAGCTTTCTCACCTCGAACACCGGGGAGCTGTTTTTT.

On this clonotype itself: At one boundary the junction diverges from the germline segment, which might be a read error. The chain recombines TRBV28 with TRBJ1-1, with D possibly matching TRBD1 (6 bases). The CDR3 totals 14 residues. Per the germline V gene, CDR1 is MDHEN and CDR2 is SYDVKM. The CDR3 DNA reads as TGTGCCAGCAGTGGGCACGGGACACCGGTTGAAGTTTTCTTT. This gives the protein CASSGHGTPVEVFF.

J is TRBJ1-5 and V is TRBV12-3 or TRBV12-4; D is unresolved. CDR3 length: 13 amino acids. The V end was cut by 5 bases, the J end by 6 bases, with 11 bases between. The CDR3, as DNA: TGTGCCAGCAGTGTCTCGGGGTTTCAGCCCCAGCATTTT. Translation: CASSVSGFQPQHF.

J is TRBJ1-5 and V is TRBV20-1, with 8 bases that match TRBD1. Germline V gene sequence: CDR1 DFQATT, CDR2 SNEGSKA (reference sequence). The CDR3 loop spans 12 amino acids. Trimming took 6 bases from V and 7 from J; bases not matched to a gene: 5. The CDR3 is CSAKTGVQPQHF. DNA for the CDR3: TGCAGTGCCAAGACAGGGGTCCAGCCCCAGCATTTT.

The chain combines TRBV12-3 or TRBV12-4 with TRBJ1-2; no clear D. V dropped 6 bases and J dropped 8 bases, with 10 bases sitting between them. The CDR3 runs to 11 residues. This CDR3 is CASRQVSGYTF. As DNA, the CDR3 is TGTGCCAGCAGACAAGTCTCGGGCTACACCTTC.

This clonotype was detected many times. V usage is TRBV18 and J usage is TRBJ2-7; the D is unclear. The length of the CDR3 is 12 residues. Germline CDR1 is KGHSH and CDR2 is LQKENI. The germline V and J ends were trimmed by 3 bases and 2 bases, with 5 bases remaining between them. Here the CDR3 DNA reads TGTGCCAGCTCACCGGGCACCTACGAGCAGTACTTC. It encodes CASSPGTYEQYF. Full variable domain (remainder filled in from reference TRBV18 and TRBJ2-7): NAGVMQNPRHLVRRRGQEARLRCSPMKGHSHVYWYRQLPEEGLKFMVYLQKENIIDESGMPKERFSAEFPKEGPSILRIQQVVRGDSAAYFCASSPGTYEQYFGPGTRLTVT.

The sample holds a few counts of this clonotype. The gene calls are TRBV6-4 and TRBJ2-1; D not resolved. Germline V CDR1 and CDR2: MRHNA, SNTAGT. CDR3 length equals 15 residues. Trimming stripped 0 bases from V and 1 base from J, with 7 bases between. Here the CDR3 DNA reads TGTGCCAGCAGTGACTCTCCAGAATCCTACAATGAGCAGTTCTTC. This gives the protein CASSDSPESYNEQFF.

V gene TRBV4-2 combines with J gene TRBJ2-3; 10 bases match TRBD1. This CDR3 comprises 16 residues. Per germline, CDR1 LGHNA and CDR2 YNFKEQ. Trimming at V came to 4 bases and at J to 4 bases, leaving 8 bases not matched to a gene. The CDR3, as DNA: TGTGCCAGCAGCCCCGGAAGACAGGGGGCCCCAGATACGCAGTATTTT. Translating it yields CASSPGRQGAPDTQYF.

This clonotype was recorded at least ten times. V gene TRBV4-1 combines with J gene TRBJ2-3, with 11 bases fitting TRBD1. The CDR3 runs to 16 residues. Germline V gene lookup returns CDR1 MGHRA and CDR2 YSYEKL. Trimming removed 6 bases from V and 4 bases from J; junction bases left unmatched: 9. CDR3 protein: CASSRERGQGADTQYF. CDR3 DNA sequence: TGCGCCAGCAGTCGAGAGAGGGGACAGGGGGCAGATACGCAGTATTTT.

This clonotype has ten or more counts. The chain couples TRBV18 to TRBJ2-1; a weak D match, TRBD2 (5 bases). Germline lookup yields CDR1 KGHSH and CDR2 LQKENI. This CDR3 spans 15 amino acids. Trimming removed 2 bases from V and 10 bases from J, with 18 bases in between. CDR3 nucleotide sequence: TGTGCCAGCTCACCAAAATCCCTAGCACTCTTAGAGCAGTTCTTC. Translating gives CASSPKSLALLEQFF.

This clonotype came up many times. This chain uses TRBV7-3 with TRBJ2-7; TRBD1 aligns across 9 bases. Germline assignment: CDR1 SGHTA and CDR2 FQGTGA. V dropped 5 bases and J dropped 9; count of bases not matched to a gene: 8. The CDR3 sequence is 13 residues long. The CDR3: CASSPRGQGWQYF. CDR3 DNA sequence: TGTGCCAGCAGCCCACGAGGACAGGGGTGGCAGTACTTC.